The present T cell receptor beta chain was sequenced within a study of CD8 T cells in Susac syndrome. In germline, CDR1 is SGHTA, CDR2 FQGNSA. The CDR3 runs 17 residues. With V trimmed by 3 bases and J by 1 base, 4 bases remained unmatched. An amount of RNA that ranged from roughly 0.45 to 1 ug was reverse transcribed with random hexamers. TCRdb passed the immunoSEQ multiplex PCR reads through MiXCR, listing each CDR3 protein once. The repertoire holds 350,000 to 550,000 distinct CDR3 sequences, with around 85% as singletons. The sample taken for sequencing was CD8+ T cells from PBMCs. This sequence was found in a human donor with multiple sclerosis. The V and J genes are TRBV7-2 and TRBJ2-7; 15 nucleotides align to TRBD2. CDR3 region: CASSFGLAGGRSYEQYF. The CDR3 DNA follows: TGTGCCAGCAGCTTCGGACTAGCGGGGGGGCGGTCCTACGAGCAGTACTTC.